This T cell receptor beta chain was obtained from a study of tumor-infiltrating lymphocytes in localized non-small cell lung cancer. Study background: Tumor tissue and non-adjacent uninvolved lung came from each patient. Study-wide results and limits: Each assay used a separate piece of the same tissue.

This clone was observed once. Antigen specificity is unknown. TCRdb's copy holds only in-frame clones and misses some; the assay was immunoSEQ multiplex PCR. In the table there are around 7,700 clones, roughly 71% of which are singletons. The source is a human donor with non-small cell lung cancer. The specimen sequenced was lung tumor tissue.

The CDR3 DNA is TGCGCCTCTCGGCGAATTGGGGACCAAGAGACCCAGTACTTC. It specifies CASRRIGDQETQYF. The V and J genes are TRBV5-1 and TRBJ2-5; D is ambiguous. This CDR3 spans 14 amino acids. Germline V gene lookup returns CDR1 SGHRS and CDR2 YFSETQ. Trimming removed 10 bases at V and 0 bases at J, with 16 bases between.